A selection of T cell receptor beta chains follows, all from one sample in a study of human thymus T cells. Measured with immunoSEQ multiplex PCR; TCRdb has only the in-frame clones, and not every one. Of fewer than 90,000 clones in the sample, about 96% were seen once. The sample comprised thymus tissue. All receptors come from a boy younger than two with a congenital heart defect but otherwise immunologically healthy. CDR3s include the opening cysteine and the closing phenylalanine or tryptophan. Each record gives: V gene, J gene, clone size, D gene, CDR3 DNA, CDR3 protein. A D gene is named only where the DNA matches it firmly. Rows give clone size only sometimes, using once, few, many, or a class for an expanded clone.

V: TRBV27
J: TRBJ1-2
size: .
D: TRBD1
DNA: TGTGCCAGCATGCCAGGGGGTCCTAACTATGGCTACACCTTC
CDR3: CASMPGGPNYGYTF

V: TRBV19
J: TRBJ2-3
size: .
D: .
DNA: TGTGCCAGTAGTATAGCCGAAGGGGCCAAAGATACGCAGTATTTT
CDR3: CASSIAEGAKDTQYF

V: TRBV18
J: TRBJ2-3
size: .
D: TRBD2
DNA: TGTGCCAGCTCACCGGGGCTAGCGGCTAGCACAGATACGCAGTATTTT
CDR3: CASSPGLAASTDTQYF

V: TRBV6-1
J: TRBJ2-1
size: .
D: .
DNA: TGTGCCTCGAAAAAAGGGAGCTACAATGAGCAGTTCTTC
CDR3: CASKKGSYNEQFF

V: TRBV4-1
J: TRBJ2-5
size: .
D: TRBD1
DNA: TGCGCCAGCAGCCAAGATTTAACAGGGGGAACGTACCAAGAGACCCAGTACTTC
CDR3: CASSQDLTGGTYQETQYF

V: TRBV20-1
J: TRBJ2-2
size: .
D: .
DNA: TGCAGTGCGAAGAACACCGGGGAGCTGTTTTTT
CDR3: CSAKNTGELFF

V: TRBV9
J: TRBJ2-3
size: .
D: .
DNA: TGTGCCAGCAGCGTAGATTCCCGGGGGCCGCCCCACACGGGAACGCAGTATTTT
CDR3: CASSVDSRGPPHTGTQYF

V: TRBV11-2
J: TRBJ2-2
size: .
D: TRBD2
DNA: TGTGCCAGCAGCTTAGGACTAGCGGGAGTGGGAACCGGGGAGCTGTTTTTT
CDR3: CASSLGLAGVGTGELFF

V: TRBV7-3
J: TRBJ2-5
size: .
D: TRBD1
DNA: TGTGCCAGCAGCCCGGGACAGGGCGATTGGGAGACCCAGTACTTC
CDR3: CASSPGQGDWETQYF

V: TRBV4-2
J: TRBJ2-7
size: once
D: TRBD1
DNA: TGTGCCAGCAGCCACCGACAGGGGGCGCGAGACGAGCAGTACTTC
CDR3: CASSHRQGARDEQYF

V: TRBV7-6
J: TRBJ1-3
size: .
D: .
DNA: TGTGCCAGCAGCTTAGGGGCGGAAGCCTCTGGAAACACCATATATTTT
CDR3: CASSLGAEASGNTIYF

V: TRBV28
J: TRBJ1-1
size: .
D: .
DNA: TGTGCCAGCAGAGGATATTTTGACCCGAACACTGAAGCTTTCTTT
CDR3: CASRGYFDPNTEAFF

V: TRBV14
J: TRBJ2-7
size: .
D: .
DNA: TGTGCCAGCAGCCAAGGGCAGGGCAGCTCCTACGAGCAGTACTTC
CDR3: CASSQGQGSSYEQYF

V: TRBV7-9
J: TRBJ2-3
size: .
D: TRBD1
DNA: TGTGCCAGCAGCGAACCACAGGGGTACGCGACAGATACGCAGTATTTT
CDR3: CASSEPQGYATDTQYF

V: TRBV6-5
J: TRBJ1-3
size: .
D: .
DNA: TGTGCCAGCAGTTACTCGGGCATCTCTGGAAACACCATATATTTT
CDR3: CASSYSGISGNTIYF

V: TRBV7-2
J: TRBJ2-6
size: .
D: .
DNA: TGTGCCAGCAGCTTAGCCTACCTTCATGGCTCTGGGGCCAACGTCCTGACTTTC
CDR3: CASSLAYLHGSGANVLTF

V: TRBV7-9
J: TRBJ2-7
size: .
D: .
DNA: TGTGCCAGCAGTCCACAGGGCCACGAGCAGTACTTC
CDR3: CASSPQGHEQYF

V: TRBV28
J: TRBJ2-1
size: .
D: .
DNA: TGTGCCAGCAGTCTCGGGACCCACAATGAGCAGTTCTTC
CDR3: CASSLGTHNEQFF

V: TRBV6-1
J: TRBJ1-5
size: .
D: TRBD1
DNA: TGTGCCAGCAGTGTGGGACAGCTTAGCAATCAGCCCCAGCATTTT
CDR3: CASSVGQLSNQPQHF

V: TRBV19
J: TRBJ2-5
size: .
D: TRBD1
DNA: TGTGCCAGTACCTGGGGGGCAGGGGGCGCCGAAGAGACCCAGTACTTC
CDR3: CASTWGAGGAEETQYF

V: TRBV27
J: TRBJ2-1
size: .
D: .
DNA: TGTGCCAGCAGCCCGCTAGCGCAGAACTACAATGAGCAGTTCTTC
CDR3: CASSPLAQNYNEQFF